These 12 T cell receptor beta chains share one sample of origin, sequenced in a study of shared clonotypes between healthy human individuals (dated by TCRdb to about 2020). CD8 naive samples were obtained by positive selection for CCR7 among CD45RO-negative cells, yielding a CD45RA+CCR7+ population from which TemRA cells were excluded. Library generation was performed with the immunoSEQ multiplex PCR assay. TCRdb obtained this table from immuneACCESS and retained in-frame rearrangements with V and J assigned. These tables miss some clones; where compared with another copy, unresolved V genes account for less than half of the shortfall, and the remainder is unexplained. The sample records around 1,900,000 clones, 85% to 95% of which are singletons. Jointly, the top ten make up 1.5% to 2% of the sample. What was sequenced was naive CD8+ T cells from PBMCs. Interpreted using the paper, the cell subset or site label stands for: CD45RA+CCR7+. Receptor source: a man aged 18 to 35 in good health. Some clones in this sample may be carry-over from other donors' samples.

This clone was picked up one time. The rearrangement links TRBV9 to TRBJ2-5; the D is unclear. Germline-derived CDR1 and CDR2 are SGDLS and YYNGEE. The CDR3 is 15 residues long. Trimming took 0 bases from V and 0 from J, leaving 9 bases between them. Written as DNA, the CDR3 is TGTGCCAGCAGCGTAGAGGCAGCGTACCAAGAGACCCAGTACTTC. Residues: CASSVEAAYQETQYF.

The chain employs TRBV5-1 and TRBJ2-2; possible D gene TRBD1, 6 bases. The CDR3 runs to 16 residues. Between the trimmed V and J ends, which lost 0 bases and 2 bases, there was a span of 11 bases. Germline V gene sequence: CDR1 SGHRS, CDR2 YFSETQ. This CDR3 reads CASSLGQVLNTGELFF. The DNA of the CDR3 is TGCGCCAGCAGCTTGGGACAGGTTCTTAACACCGGGGAGCTGTTTTTT.

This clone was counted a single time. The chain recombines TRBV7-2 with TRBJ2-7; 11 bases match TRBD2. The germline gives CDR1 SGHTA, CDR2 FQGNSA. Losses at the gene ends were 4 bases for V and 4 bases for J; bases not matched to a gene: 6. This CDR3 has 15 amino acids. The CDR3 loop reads CASSSIAGGGYEQYF. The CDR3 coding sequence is TGTGCCAGCAGCTCCATAGCGGGAGGGGGGTACGAGCAGTACTTC.

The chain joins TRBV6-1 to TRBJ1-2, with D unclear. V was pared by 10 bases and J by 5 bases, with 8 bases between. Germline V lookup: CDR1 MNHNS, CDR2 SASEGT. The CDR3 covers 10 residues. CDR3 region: CATLGYGYTF. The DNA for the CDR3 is TGTGCCACGCTGGGGTATGGCTACACCTTC.

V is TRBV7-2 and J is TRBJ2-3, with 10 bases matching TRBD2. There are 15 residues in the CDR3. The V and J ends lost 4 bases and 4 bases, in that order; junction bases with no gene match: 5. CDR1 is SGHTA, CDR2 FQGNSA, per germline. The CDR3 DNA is TGTGCCAGCAGCTCCAAAGCGGGAGGGTCAGATACGCAGTATTTT. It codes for CASSSKAGGSDTQYF.

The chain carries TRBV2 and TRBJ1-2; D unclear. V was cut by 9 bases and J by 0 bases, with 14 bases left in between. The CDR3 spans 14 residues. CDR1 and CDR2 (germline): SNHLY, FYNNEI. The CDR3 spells CARLLRSANYGYTF. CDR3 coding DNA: TGTGCCAGGCTTCTTCGATCTGCTAACTATGGCTACACCTTC.

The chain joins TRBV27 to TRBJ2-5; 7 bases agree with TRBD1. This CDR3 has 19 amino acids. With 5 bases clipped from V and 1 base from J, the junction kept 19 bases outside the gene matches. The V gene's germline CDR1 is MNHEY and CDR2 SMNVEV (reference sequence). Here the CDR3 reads CASSPRGTAQFLLQETQYF. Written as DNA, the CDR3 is TGTGCCAGCAGTCCTAGGGGGACAGCCCAATTCCTCCTCCAAGAGACCCAGTACTTC.

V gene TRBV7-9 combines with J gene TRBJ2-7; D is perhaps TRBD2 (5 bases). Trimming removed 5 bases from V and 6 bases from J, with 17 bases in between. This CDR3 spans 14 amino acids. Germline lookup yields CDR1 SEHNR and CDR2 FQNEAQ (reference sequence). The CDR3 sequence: CASSTGIRNFEQYF. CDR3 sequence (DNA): TGTGCCAGCAGCACGGGAATACGCAATTTCGAGCAGTACTTC.

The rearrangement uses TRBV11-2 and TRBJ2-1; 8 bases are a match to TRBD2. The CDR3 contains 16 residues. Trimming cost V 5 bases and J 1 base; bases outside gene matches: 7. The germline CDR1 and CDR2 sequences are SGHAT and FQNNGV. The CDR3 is CASSHRAGESYNEQFF. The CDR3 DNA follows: TGTGCCAGCAGCCATAGAGCGGGAGAGTCCTACAATGAGCAGTTCTTC.

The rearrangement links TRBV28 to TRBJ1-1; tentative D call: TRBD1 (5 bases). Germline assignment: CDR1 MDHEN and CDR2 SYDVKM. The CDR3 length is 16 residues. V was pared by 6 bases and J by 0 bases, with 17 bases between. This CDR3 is CASRFQGLLMNTEAFF. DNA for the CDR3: TGTGCCAGCAGATTCCAGGGCCTCCTAATGAACACTGAAGCTTTCTTT.

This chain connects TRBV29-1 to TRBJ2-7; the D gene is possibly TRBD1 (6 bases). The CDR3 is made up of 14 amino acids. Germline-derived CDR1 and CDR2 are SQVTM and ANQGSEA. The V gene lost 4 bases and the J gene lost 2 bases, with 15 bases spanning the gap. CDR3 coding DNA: TGCAGCGTTGTACCACAGGCAGGGGCCTACGAGCAGTACTTC. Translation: CSVVPQAGAYEQYF.

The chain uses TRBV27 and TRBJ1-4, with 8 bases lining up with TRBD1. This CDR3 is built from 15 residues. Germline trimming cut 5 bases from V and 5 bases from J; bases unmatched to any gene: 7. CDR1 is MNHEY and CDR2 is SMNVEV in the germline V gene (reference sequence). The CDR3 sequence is CASSTWTGTNEKLFF. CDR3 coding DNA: TGTGCCAGCAGTACCTGGACAGGGACGAATGAAAAACTGTTTTTT.